The TCR beta chain described here comes from a study of blood T cell repertoires in COVID-19 (TCRdb year 2020). General notes on the study: Samples covering the acute and convalescent phases of COVID-19 were provided by collaborators in the United States, Italy and Spain. The prospective study material was composed of cDNA or gDNA derived from T cells, B-cell-depleted T cells, or PBMCs. Subjects who had been exposed to COVID-19, were actively infected with it, or had recovered from it provided the deeply sampled blood TCRbeta repertoires that made up the dataset. The repertoires were released in a freely available public database intended as a resource for research on the immune response to SARS-CoV-2. Samples came from the ongoing ImmuneRACE study (first 160 participants) plus 1,254 subjects from 6 global collaborators. A de-identified subject ID, COVID-19 status, age in years and sex were almost always included in the sample metadata. HLA class I and class II types, where available, came from metadata supplied by the sample provider rather than from assay-based typing.

TCRbeta CDR3 regions were amplified from genomic DNA by means of the immunoSEQ Assay, a bias-controlled multiplex PCR. The source study handled its data this way. Within the assay, amplification of reference gene primers was used to estimate how many nucleated cells each sample contained. To quantify the absolute abundance of each unique TCRbeta CDR3 rearrangement, sequence reads were collapsed and filtered. Productive Simpson clonality was computed per sample as the square root of Simpson's diversity index over productive rearrangements. In TCRdb, the immuneACCESS table is reduced to in-frame sequences with V and J assigned. These tables do not hold every clone; where another copy was compared, an unresolved V gene accounts for under half, and the others remain unexplained. V and J calls and clone size are those listed in that table; D and trimming were worked out from the DNA. The sample table shows 250,000 to 300,000 clones, and about 90% are seen once. The top ten hold less than 15% of the sample.

The paper as a whole reports these results and caveats: How much clinical and demographic metadata was included differed by source and by participant, and the metadata was provided uncurated.

With respect to this clone: Its antigen remains undetermined. No clone much larger than this one lies a single base away; base qualities are absent.

One collaborating source in Seattle enrolled patients during active infection and followed them longitudinally through the course of disease. Whole blood was collected in K2EDTA tubes by collaborating institutions according to the institutions' own protocols. For TCRbeta analysis, collaborator samples were shipped as frozen whole blood, as isolated PBMCs, or as DNA extracted from either sample type. Taken from cysteine to phenylalanine, the CDR3 has 19 residues. The read is trimmed to its CDR3 DNA, 57 bases read in frame from base 1. V is pared back by 5 bases and J by 5 bases, with 25 bases lying between the germline termini. From the germline V gene (reference sequence), CDR1 is MNHNY and CDR2 is SVGAGI.

The sample consisted of peripheral blood. The clonotype comes from a woman under 40 with COVID-19, enrolled during active disease. The chain joins TRBV6-6 to TRBJ1-6; TRBD1 is perhaps the D gene, given 5 matching bases. This receptor carries the CDR3 CASSRTSPWGRTNNSPLHF. Here is the DNA: TGTGCCAGCAGTCGGACTTCCCCGTGGGGCCGGACCAATAATTCACCCCTCCACTTT.